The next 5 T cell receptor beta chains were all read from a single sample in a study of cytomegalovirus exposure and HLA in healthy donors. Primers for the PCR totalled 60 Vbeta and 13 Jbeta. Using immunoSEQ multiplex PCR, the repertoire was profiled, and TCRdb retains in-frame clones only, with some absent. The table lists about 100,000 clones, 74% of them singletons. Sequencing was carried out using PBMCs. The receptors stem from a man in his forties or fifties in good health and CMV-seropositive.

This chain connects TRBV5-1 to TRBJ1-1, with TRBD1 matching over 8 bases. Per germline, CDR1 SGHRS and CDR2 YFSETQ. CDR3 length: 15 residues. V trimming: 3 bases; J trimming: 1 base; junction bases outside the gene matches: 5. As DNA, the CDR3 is TGCGCCAGCAGCTGGACAGGGAGATGGAACACTGAAGCTTTCTTT. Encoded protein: CASSWTGRWNTEAFF.

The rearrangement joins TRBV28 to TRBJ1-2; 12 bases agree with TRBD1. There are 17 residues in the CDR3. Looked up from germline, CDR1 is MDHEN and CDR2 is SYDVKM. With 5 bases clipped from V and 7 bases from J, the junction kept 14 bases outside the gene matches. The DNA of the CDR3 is TGTGCCAGCAGTCCGGGGACCTGGGACAGGGGGCTCGGTGGCTACACCTTC. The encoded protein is CASSPGTWDRGLGGYTF.

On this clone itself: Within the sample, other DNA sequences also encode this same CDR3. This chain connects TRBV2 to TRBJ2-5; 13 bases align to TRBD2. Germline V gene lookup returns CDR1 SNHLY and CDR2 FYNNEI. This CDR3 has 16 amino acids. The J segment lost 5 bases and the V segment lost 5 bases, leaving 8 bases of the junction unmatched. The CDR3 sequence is CASSLGTSGIQETQYF. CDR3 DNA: TGTGCCAGCAGTCTTGGGACTAGCGGGATTCAGGAGACCCAGTACTTC. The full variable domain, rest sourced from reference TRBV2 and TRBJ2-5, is EPEVTQTPSHQVTQMGQEVILRCVPISNHLYFYWYRQILGQKVEFLVSFYNNEISEKSEIFDDQFSVERPDGSNFTLKIRSTKLEDSAMYFCASSLGTSGIQETQYFGPGTRLLVL.

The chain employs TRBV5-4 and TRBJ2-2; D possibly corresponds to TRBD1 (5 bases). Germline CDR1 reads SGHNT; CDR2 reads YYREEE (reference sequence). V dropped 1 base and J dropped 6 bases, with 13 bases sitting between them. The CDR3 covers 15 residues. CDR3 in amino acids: CASSLQGRLSGELFF. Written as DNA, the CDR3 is TGTGCCAGCAGCTTGCAGGGTCGATTGTCCGGGGAGCTGTTTTTT.

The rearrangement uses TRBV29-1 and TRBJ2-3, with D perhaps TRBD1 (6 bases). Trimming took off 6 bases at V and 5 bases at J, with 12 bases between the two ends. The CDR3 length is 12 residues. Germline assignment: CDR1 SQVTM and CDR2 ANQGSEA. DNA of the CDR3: TGCAGCGTCGAGGGGACACGAGATACGCAGTATTTT. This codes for CSVEGTRDTQYF.